This TCR beta chain was identified during a study of T cell changes during pregnancy in multiple sclerosis. Using immunoSEQ multiplex PCR, the repertoire was profiled, and TCRdb retains in-frame clones only, with some absent. The sample has approximately 85,000 clones, about 89% seen once. V was cut by 5 bases and J by 7 bases, with 11 bases left in between. This CDR3 has 12 residues. Per the germline V gene, CDR1 is SGHTA and CDR2 is FQGNSA. The rearrangement links TRBV7-2 to TRBJ1-2; D is unclear. This sample comprised peripheral blood, obtained in the first trimester of pregnancy. This receptor was taken from a female donor with multiple sclerosis, enrolled in a pregnancy study. The DNA of the CDR3 is TGTGCCAGCAGCCCCCCTATCGGTGGCTACACCTTC. Translation gives CASSPPIGGYTF.